This entry is about one T cell receptor beta chain. These data originate in a study of T cells after somatic rescue of genetic block. The V gene lost 1 base and the J gene lost 9 bases, with 16 bases spanning the gap. Per germline, CDR1 SGHVS and CDR2 FQNEAQ. The CDR3 length is 15 residues. TCRdb's copy holds only in-frame clones and misses some; the assay was immunoSEQ multiplex PCR. The sample comprises roughly 58,000 clones, 90% to 97% of which are singletons, and approximately 0.077% rests with the top ten. Sequenced input: peripheral blood mononuclear cells (PBMCs). The rearrangement joins TRBV7-8 to TRBJ2-1, with D perhaps TRBD2 (7 bases). The clonotype originates from a child less than two years old. The CDR3 nucleotides are TGTGCCAGCAGCTTAGAAGGGGGGGCCTACGGTGAGCAGTTCTTC. Its protein is CASSLEGGAYGEQFF.